This paragraph reports one T cell receptor (beta chain). This clonotype appeared many times. What antigen it recognizes has not been identified. Base qualities are not recorded, but no much larger clone differs from it by a single base. CDR1 and CDR2 are drawn from the germline V gene: SGHVS, FQNEAQ. V and J lose 2 bases and 5 bases, and a span of 10 bases separates them. Counted from cysteine to phenylalanine, this CDR3 has 13 amino acids. Only the CDR3 portion is preserved as DNA: 39 bases, with reading frame beginning at the first base. This record comes from a study of regulatory T cells in long-lasting Graves disease (dated by TCRdb to 2020 to 2023). As for the study more broadly: Newly diagnosed Graves' disease patients had taken antithyroid drugs for less than 3 months. Persistent Graves' disease patients were compared with newly diagnosed Graves' disease patients by peripheral blood TCR sequencing and RNA sequencing. A total of around 35 samples underwent TCR sequencing: some 13 from persistent and about 20 from newly diagnosed Graves' disease patients. The study was registered as a clinical trial and conducted in China.

The label giving this sample's time point can be read as: newly diagnosed GD, antithyroid drugs for less than 3 months. For both TCR sequencing and RNA sequencing, RNA was extracted from PBMCs using TRIzol. The diagnosis of Graves' disease followed American Thyroid Association guidelines. Patients were recruited from an endocrinology department in Xi'an, China. Each patient gave roughly 8.4 milliliters of peripheral blood, collected in an EDTA anticoagulant tube. Ficoll Paque Plus density gradient separation was used to isolate PBMCs, and no further T cell sorting was done. An Agilent 2100 Bioanalyzer and agarose gel were used to check RNA quality, and a NanoDrop 2000 was used to measure RNA concentration. Overall study outcomes, separate from this receptor: Patients with persistent disease shared more public clonotypes (roughly 2,900) than newly diagnosed patients did (more than 900). Compared with newly diagnosed patients, persistent Graves' disease patients had lower TCR Shannon entropy and fewer highly expanded clones, which suggests clonal expansion. The authors acknowledged the small sample size as a limitation that may reduce accuracy. Sequencing and analysis were limited to the TCR beta chain. The study examined only peripheral blood because the primary lesion, thyroid tissue, could not be accessed. Persistent disease showed preferential use of TRBV28, TRBJ1-2 and TRBJ2-5, whereas newly diagnosed disease favored TRBV20-1 and TRBJ2-1.

Receptors were amplified or captured by multiplex PCR. The sequencing machine was an Illumina HiSeq 4000. CDR3 regions were amplified by Arm-PCR with iRepertoire HTBI primers to construct TCR beta libraries. Gel purification was performed on PCR products prior to sequencing. As for the authors' bioinformatics: Across samples, 60 to 70 TRBV and 12 to 15 TRBJ segments were identified and used for gene usage analysis of CDR3 amino acid clonotypes. COPE and FqMerger were used to merge the filtered high-quality paired reads into contigs. BLAST was used to align contigs to IMGT TRBV, TRBD and TRBJ reference genes, with CDR3 defined following IMGT. Highly expanded clones were defined as clonotypes with a frequency above 0.1%. Shannon entropy was used to measure repertoire diversity, and the Gini coefficient was used to measure V-J evenness. Public clonotypes were defined as clonotypes shared by more than one individual. TCRdb ran its own pipeline on the public reads, namely fastp trimming at Q25 and MiXCR clone calling, and kept in-frame beta chains. Under each unique CDR3 protein, matching rows form one entry showing the most common genes and DNA. These V and J calls are TCRdb output, not the study's own analysis. The sample contains approximately 350,000 distinct CDR3 sequences, around 15% of them found a single time. 20% to 25% of the sample belongs to the ten largest clones.

These data were also filed under a second study, of T cells in Graves' hyperthyroidism and ophthalmopathy. From the second report: Graves' hyperthyroidism was defined as stable when no progression to ophthalmopathy occurred over 18 months of follow-up. Hyperthyroidism patients were aged 18 to 65 years and newly diagnosed, with disease duration of less than 2 months. The study excluded patients with uncontrolled infections, other autoimmune diseases, pregnancy or lactation. Clinical symptoms, serum thyroxine and TRAb, thyroid ultrasound, and orbital computed tomography formed the basis for the diagnoses. The TCR CDR3 was subjected to a first round of RT-PCR using the HTBI primer set and the Qiagen OneStep RT-PCR kit. Most expanded thyroid clonotypes (frequency above 0.001) were also detected in blood, suggesting blood repertoires may reflect thyroid immune responses. Ophthalmopathy was separated from stable hyperthyroidism by a 13 V-J signature model, with just over 85% sensitivity and roughly 81% specificity obtained in cross-validation and 80%/75% obtained in testing. In validation, the model predicted progression to ophthalmopathy a median of around 6.5 months before onset, with about 67% sensitivity and about 75% specificity. TCR V-J signatures able to tell the groups apart were searched for in a discovery cohort of about a hundred patients, of whom 43 had Graves' ophthalmopathy and about 55 had stable Graves' hyperthyroidism. Prospective prediction of ophthalmopathy was tested in an independent validation cohort consisting of fewer than 20 hyperthyroidism patients and some 16 patients who later progressed to ophthalmopathy. The 100 discovery patients were divided at random into training and test sets in a 7:3 ratio. The study also compared thyroid tissue and blood T-cell repertoires from over 5 Graves' hyperthyroidism patients. After sampling, hyperthyroidism patients received methimazole starting at 30 mg daily, and ophthalmopathy patients received high-dose intravenous methylprednisolone. The libraries were constructed in a second round of multiplex PCR and then size-selected and purified. Paired-end sequencing of the libraries was performed with 100 bp reads on an Illumina HiSeq2000. SOAPnuke was used to process the raw data, removing reads that contained adapters or uncalled bases, had a mean Phred below 15, or lacked an exact match to the constant primer or identifier. High-quality paired reads were merged using COPE v1.2.5, and each unique nucleotide sequence was defined as a clonotype. MiTCR v1.1 was used to align clonotypes to the IMGT TRBV, TRBD and TRBJ reference segments. Only V-J combinations with frequency above 0.0001, covering 99.2% of repertoires, were analysed. The TCS score was defined as the ratio of F50 (clonal expansion) to E x V (chaos), calculated using BLOSUM62-based TCRdist between CDR3 peptides within each V-J. Welch's t-statistics and random forest reduced just over 500 V-J features to roughly 13, which were used in a naive Bayes classifier (R e1071). Sample size was not statistically predetermined, and blinding of investigators to group allocation was not performed. TCR Vbeta CDR3 sequencing of 135 peripheral blood samples (fewer than 45 ophthalmopathy, 75 hyperthyroidism and roughly 17 progressor patients) is reported in the paper.

Source: peripheral blood mononuclear cells (PBMCs), taken at new diagnosis, from a patient treated with antithyroid drugs. This clonotype was sampled from a woman aged 18-30 years with Graves disease. Donor details come from another sample of the same person, matched by shared clones. The V gene is TRBV7-8 and the J gene is TRBJ2-7; no D gene is confidently identified. CDR3 reads: CASSLRYPDEQYF. The nucleotide sequence reads TGTGCCAGCAGCTTACGGTACCCGGACGAGCAGTACTTC.